This T cell receptor (beta chain) was captured by sequencing in a study of blood T cell repertoires in COVID-19 (TCRdb year 2020). A note on the overall study: Samples covering the acute and convalescent phases of COVID-19 were provided by collaborators in the United States, Italy and Spain. The material from the prospective study consisted of cDNA or gDNA derived from T cells, B-cell-depleted T cells, or PBMCs. The dataset comprised deeply sampled blood TCRbeta repertoires from subjects exposed to, actively infected with, or recovered from COVID-19. The repertoires were released in a freely available public database meant as a resource for research on the immune response to SARS-CoV-2. The samples were drawn from the first 160 participants of the ongoing ImmuneRACE study and from 1,254 subjects provided by 6 global collaborators. A de-identified subject ID, COVID-19 status, age in years and sex were almost always included in the sample metadata. Where available, HLA class I and class II types were obtained from metadata supplied by the sample provider rather than from assay-based typing. Study-level results and caveats: The amount of clinical and demographic metadata varied by source and participant and was provided uncurated.

As for this clone: Its antigen remains unidentified. Base qualities are not recorded, but no much larger clone differs from it by a single base.

TCRbeta CDR3 regions were amplified from genomic DNA using the immunoSEQ Assay, a bias-controlled multiplex PCR. Per the authors' processing: The number of nucleated cells in each sample was estimated by amplification of reference gene primers within the assay. Sequence reads were collapsed and filtered to measure the absolute abundance of every unique TCRbeta CDR3 rearrangement. For each sample, productive Simpson clonality was calculated as the square root of Simpson's diversity index across productive rearrangements. TCRdb stores this immuneACCESS table with in-frame sequences only. Part of the clones is absent; in the studies checked, under half of the shortfall reflects unresolved V genes, and no reason is known for the rest. V, J and clone size are taken as reported in that table, and D and trimming were inferred from the DNA itself. The sample contains fewer than 250,000 clones, 88% of them found a single time. In total, the top ten clones hold approximately 3.7% of the sample.

Trimming costs V 1 base and J 0 bases, and their ends lie 16 bases apart. The CDR3 spans 17 residues, from the cysteine through the phenylalanine. Solely the CDR3 DNA is kept, with 51 bases framed from the first base. From a lookup of the germline V gene, CDR1 and CDR2 are MGHDK and SYGVNS. Participants in the prospective study were aged 18 to 89 years, lived in 20 to 30 United States geographic areas, and enrolled through a virtual design. In the prospective study, participants were assigned to cohorts based on the clinical history participants reported in a screening survey and a study questionnaire. Exposed participants had been in contact with someone with a PCR-confirmed or clinician-diagnosed COVID-19 case within 2 weeks of study entry. Each participant in the prospective study had whole blood, serum and a nasopharyngeal or oropharyngeal swab collected by mobile phlebotomists. Additional blood draws and questionnaires over an approximately 2-month period could optionally be provided by prospective study participants. Prospective study blood samples were shipped either frozen or at room temperature before DNA extraction.

This TCR derives from a woman in her twenties or thirties who had been exposed to COVID-19. The sequenced material came from PBMCs or T cells enriched from blood (not recorded which). The chain is encoded by TRBV25-1 joined to TRBJ2-7; TRBD2 is perhaps the D gene, given 7 matching bases. CDR3 protein: CASSESGGGTNSYEQYF. The bases are TGTGCCAGCAGTGAATCAGGAGGGGGGACTAACTCCTACGAGCAGTACTTC.